Listed here are 15 T cell receptor beta chains from one sample, sequenced in a study of control samples from healthy donors and cancer patients. Profiled with immunoSEQ multiplex PCR; TCRdb holds only in-frame clones, not every one. Of 150,000 to 200,000 clones listed, 90% to 95% are singletons. Sequencing was done on a sample of PBMCs. The receptors were gathered from a man between 60 and 75 years old with colorectal cancer.

This clone appeared once. The chain has TRBV11-2 and TRBJ2-2, with a tentative D call TRBD1 (6 bases). Germline V gene sequence: CDR1 SGHAT, CDR2 FQNNGV. V was pared by 7 bases and J by 1 base, with 16 bases between. The length of the CDR3 is 16 residues. The CDR3 coding sequence is TGTGCCAGCACTAAGACCGGGACATTGAACACCGGGGAGCTGTTTTTT. Encoded protein: CASTKTGTLNTGELFF.

The V and J genes are TRBV28 and TRBJ2-7, with 10 bases matching TRBD2. Germline CDR1 and CDR2: MDHEN and SYDVKM. V lost 2 bases and J lost 2; bases outside the gene matches: 6. The CDR3 length is 16 residues. The CDR3 DNA follows: TGTGCCAGCAGTTTAGATACTAGCGGGGTAACCTACGAGCAGTACTTC. Its translation: CASSLDTSGVTYEQYF.

The chain joins TRBV6-2 or TRBV6-3 to TRBJ2-7; TRBD1 matches 11 bases. This CDR3 is built from 15 residues. Unmatched junction bases numbered 4, after V lost 5 bases and J lost 1 base. The germline gives CDR1 MNHEY, CDR2 SVGEGT. The CDR3 reads CASSPGTGGSYEQYF. The CDR3 DNA reads as TGTGCCAGCAGTCCCGGGACAGGGGGTTCCTACGAGCAGTACTTC.

The chain joins TRBV5-4 to TRBJ2-7, with 15 positions matching TRBD2. The CDR3 is made up of 15 amino acids. After removal of 4 bases from V and 6 bases from J, the junction contained 5 bases not matched to a gene. Germline V gives CDR1 SGHNT, CDR2 YYREEE (reference sequence). CDR3 amino acids: CASSVRTSGGGEQYF. The CDR3 DNA is TGTGCCAGCAGCGTGCGGACTAGCGGGGGGGGCGAGCAGTACTTC. Supplemented by reference TRBV5-4 and TRBJ2-7, the full variable domain reads ETGVTQSPTHLIKTRGQQVTLRCSSQSGHNTVSWYQQALGQGPQFIFQYYREEENGRGNFPPRFSGLQFPNYSSELNVNALELDDSALYLCASSVRTSGGGEQYFGPGTRLTVT.

This chain connects TRBV7-2 to TRBJ2-1; 8 bases are shared with TRBD1. V shed 5 bases, J shed 7 bases, and the junction held 1 base outside the gene matches. CDR1 is SGHTA and CDR2 is FQGNSA in the germline V gene. The CDR3 is made up of 12 amino acids. The CDR3 loop is CASSRQGNEQFF. The CDR3 DNA sequence: TGTGCCAGCAGCCGACAGGGGAATGAGCAGTTCTTC. Using reference TRBV7-2 and TRBJ2-1 for the parts outside the CDR3, the full variable domain is GAGVSQSPSNKVTEKGKDVELRCDPISGHTALYWYRQSLGQGLEFLIYFQGNSAPDKSGLPSDRFSAERTGGSVSTLTIQRTQQEDSAVYLCASSRQGNEQFFGPGTRLTVL.

This clone has a single count. V and J are TRBV19 and TRBJ2-1; 8 bases are a match to TRBD1. V gave up 7 bases and J gave up 2 bases; unmatched junction bases: 7. The germline V gene has CDR1 LNHDA and CDR2 SQIVND (reference sequence). The CDR3 loop spans 15 amino acids. DNA for the CDR3: TGTGCCAGTATGACCGGGACAGGAACCTACAATGAGCAGTTCTTC. Translating gives CASMTGTGTYNEQFF. The variable domain in full, with the rest retrieved from reference TRBV19 and TRBJ2-1, is DGGITQSPKYLFRKEGQNVTLSCEQNLNHDAMYWYRQDPGQGLRLIYYSQIVNDFQKGDIAEGYSVSREKKESFPLTVTSAQKNPTAFYLCASMTGTGTYNEQFFGPGTRLTVL.

J is TRBJ2-7 and V is TRBV30; 10 nucleotides line up with TRBD2. CDR1 and CDR2 from the germline V gene are GTSNPN and SVGIG (reference sequence). With 2 bases clipped from V and 5 bases from J, the junction kept 3 bases outside the gene matches. The CDR3 totals 13 residues. The CDR3 coding sequence is TGTGCCTGGAGTAGCGGGGGGGGCCACGAGCAGTACTTC. It translates to CAWSSGGGHEQYF. The variable domain in full, with the rest retrieved from reference TRBV30 and TRBJ2-7, is SQTIHQWPATLVQPVGSPLSLECTVEGTSNPNLYWYRQAAGRGLQLLFYSVGIGQISSEVPQNLSASRPQDRQFILSSKKLLLSDSGFYLCAWSSGGGHEQYFGPGTRLTVT.

This sequence joins TRBV20-1 and TRBJ1-2; D is unclear. CDR1 DFQATT and CDR2 SNEGSKA come from the germline V gene (reference sequence). CDR3 length: 14 amino acids. V gave up 3 bases and J gave up 2 bases, with 13 bases separating them. Here the CDR3 reads CSASLRAGNYGYTF. The CDR3, as DNA: TGCAGTGCTAGTTTGAGGGCTGGCAACTATGGCTACACCTTC.

The V and J genes are TRBV27 and TRBJ2-7; maybe TRBD1 (6 bases). There are 14 residues in the CDR3. Germline CDR1 MNHEY, CDR2 SMNVEV (reference sequence). Deletions cut 5 bases from V and 5 bases from J, with 16 bases between. CDR3 sequence: CASSPHRASNEQYF. The CDR3 nucleotides are TGTGCCAGCAGTCCCCACAGGGCGTCGAACGAGCAGTACTTC.

V and J are TRBV7-2 and TRBJ2-3, with D unclear. Trimming took 6 bases from V and 0 from J, leaving 10 bases between them. The germline gives CDR1 SGHTA, CDR2 FQGNSA. The CDR3 is 14 residues long. This CDR3 is CASSYKSSTDTQYF. CDR3 nucleotide sequence: TGTGCCAGCAGTTACAAGTCCAGCACAGATACGCAGTATTTT.

This clone was picked up a small number of times. The chain uses TRBV3-1 (or the pseudogene TRBV3-2) and TRBJ1-2, with D uncertain. Trimming removed 1 base from V and 8 bases from J, with 11 bases in between. This CDR3 is 13 amino acids long. Germline V gives CDR1 LGHDT, CDR2 YNNKEL (reference sequence). CDR3: CASSQAREWGYTF. In nucleotides, the CDR3 is TGTGCCAGCAGCCAAGCAAGGGAATGGGGCTACACCTTC.

With respect to this clone: Other DNA sequences in the sample encode the same CDR3. The chain couples TRBV5-1 to TRBJ1-1; the D gene is possibly TRBD1 (6 bases). The germline V and J ends were trimmed by 4 bases and 0 bases, with 10 bases remaining between them. Per the germline V gene, CDR1 is SGHRS and CDR2 is YFSETQ. The CDR3 totals 14 residues. The CDR3 DNA reads TGCGCCAGCAGCCGGGGACAAATGAACACTGAAGCTTTCTTT. This sequence encodes CASSRGQMNTEAFF.

The genes are TRBV5-1 and TRBJ2-3; TRBD2 agrees at 9 bases. Trimming took 3 bases from V and 0 from J; bases not matched to a gene: 5. This CDR3 spans 16 amino acids. Germline V gene data show CDR1 as SGHRS and CDR2 as YFSETQ. The CDR3 DNA reads as TGCGCCAGCAGCTCTCAGCGGGGGGAGAGCACAGATACGCAGTATTTT. Translating gives CASSSQRGESTDTQYF.

The V and J genes are TRBV5-6 and TRBJ1-2; 8 bases line up with TRBD1. The CDR3 sequence is 15 residues long. With 6 bases clipped from V and 2 bases from J, the junction kept 9 bases outside the gene matches. Germline CDR1 is SGHDT and CDR2 is YYEEEE. CDR3 nucleotide sequence: TGTGCCAGCATCAAATTCGGACAGGGCAACTATGGCTACACCTTC. It translates to CASIKFGQGNYGYTF.

The DNA for the CDR3 is TGTGCCAGTAGTTTCATAGGGCAGGGGGACGGAGAGACCCAGTACTTC. Its translation is CASSFIGQGDGETQYF. V and J are TRBV25-1 and TRBJ2-5; 7 bases line up with TRBD1. The V segment lost 9 bases and the J segment 4 bases; nucleotides outside the gene matches: 17. Germline CDR1 MGHDK, CDR2 SYGVNS. The CDR3 sequence is 16 residues long.